Each of the 10 T cell receptor beta chains below was sequenced from the same sample in a study of identical twins. In TCRdb, the 5' RACE reads were re-called with MiXCR into one record per CDR3 protein. The data contain some 560,000 distinct CDR3 sequences, 9% to 10% of them singletons. The sample was also reused in another study, on yellow fever vaccine responses in identical twins.

The sample comprised PBMCs. The source is a woman aged 18-29 years in good health.

The chain has TRBV6-2 or TRBV6-3 and TRBJ1-4; TRBD1 agrees at 10 bases. CDR3 length equals 20 residues. Germline V gene data show CDR1 as MNHEY and CDR2 as SVGEGT. V trimming: 3 bases; J trimming: 1 base; junction bases outside the gene matches: 14. CDR3 DNA sequence: TGTGCCAGCAGTTATACCTCCGGGACAGGGGACTACGGAACTAATGAAAAACTGTTTTTT. This gives the protein CASSYTSGTGDYGTNEKLFF.

J is TRBJ2-1 and V is TRBV4-1; 8 bases map to TRBD1. V shed 3 bases, J shed 4 bases, and the junction held 11 bases outside the gene matches. Germline V CDR1 and CDR2: MGHRA, YSYEKL. The CDR3 sequence is 17 residues long. The CDR3 region is CASSHLRAGGQYNEQFF. The CDR3 DNA reads as TGCGCCAGCAGCCACCTTCGGGCAGGGGGCCAGTACAATGAGCAGTTCTTC.

Details on this clonotype: As the CDR3 is not closed by the conserved phenylalanine or tryptophan, this likely results from a read error. This sequence joins TRBV6-5 and TRBJ2-5; D is uncertain. The V gene lost 6 bases and the J gene lost 4 bases, with 6 bases spanning the gap. Per germline, CDR1 MNHEY and CDR2 SVGAGI. This CDR3 has 11 residues. The DNA for the CDR3 is TGTGCCAGCAGATATGGAGAGACCCAGTACCTC. This gives the protein CASRYGETQYL.

V usage is TRBV27 and J usage is TRBJ1-1, with D possibly being TRBD1 (5 bases). Deletions cut 5 bases from V and 2 bases from J, with 12 bases between. Germline V gene data show CDR1 as MNHEY and CDR2 as SMNVEV (reference sequence). The CDR3 consists of 14 residues. CDR3 sequence reads: CASSPRQPNTEAFF. The CDR3 bases are TGTGCCAGCAGTCCGAGACAGCCTAACACTGAAGCTTTCTTT.

This clonotype was seen only a few times. The chain joins TRBV9 to TRBJ2-3; 9 bases agree with TRBD2. The CDR3 is made up of 14 amino acids. Germline V gives CDR1 SGDLS, CDR2 YYNGEE. Losses at the gene ends were 0 bases for V and 6 bases for J; bases not matched to a gene: 2. CDR3 bases: TGTGCCAGCAGCGTAGGGAGCGGGGGGGATACGCAGTATTTT. It codes for CASSVGSGGDTQYF. Together with reference TRBV9 and TRBJ2-3, the CDR3 gives the full variable domain: DSGVTQTPKHLITATGQRVTLRCSPRSGDLSVYWYQQSLDQGLQFLIQYYNGEERAKGNILERFSAQQFPDLHSELNLSSLELGDSALYFCASSVGSGGDTQYFGPGTRLTVL.

This clonotype was recorded a few times. V and J are TRBV4-3 and TRBJ2-7; 8 bases fit TRBD2. Trimming took 1 base from V and 4 from J; bases not matched to a gene: 6. CDR1 is LGHNA, CDR2 YSLEER, per germline. This CDR3 spans 15 amino acids. CDR3 DNA sequence: TGCGCCAGCAGCCAAGGAAGACTAGCGAGTTACGAGCAGTACTTC. Its protein is CASSQGRLASYEQYF.

Only a few counts were recorded for this clonotype. J is TRBJ1-2 and V is TRBV3-1; maybe TRBD1 (6 bases). V lost 0 bases and J 8 bases, leaving 10 bases between the germline ends. CDR1 is LGHDT and CDR2 is YNNKEL in the germline V gene (reference sequence). The CDR3 has 13 amino acids. CDR3 bases: TGTGCCAGCAGCCAAGAGGGGAGGGGGGGCTACACCTTC. The encoded protein is CASSQEGRGGYTF.

The rearrangement links TRBV18 to TRBJ2-5; D might be TRBD1 (6 bases). With 1 base removed from V and 5 bases from J, the gap between germline ends came to 11 bases. CDR3 size: 14 residues. Germline V gene sequence: CDR1 KGHSH, CDR2 LQKENI. This CDR3 reads CASSPRTVTETQYF. In DNA, the CDR3 is TGTGCCAGCTCACCACGGACAGTTACGGAGACCCAGTACTTC.

In this sample, this clonotype turned up a few times. V gene TRBV28 combines with J gene TRBJ2-3, with 9 nucleotides matching TRBD2. V shed 1 base, J shed 1 base, and the junction held 3 bases outside the gene matches. The germline gives CDR1 MDHEN, CDR2 SYDVKM. The CDR3 contains 16 residues. The CDR3 loop reads CASSLLRTSGTDTQYF. The CDR3 DNA reads as TGTGCCAGCAGTTTATTGAGGACTAGCGGCACAGATACGCAGTATTTT. Full variable domain (rest looked up from reference TRBV28 and TRBJ2-3): DVKVTQSSRYLVKRTGEKVFLECVQDMDHENMFWYRQDPGLGLRLIYFSYDVKMKEKGDIPEGYSVSREKKERFSLILESASTNQTSMYLCASSLLRTSGTDTQYFGPGTRLTVL.

This clonotype occurred a few times. The rearrangement uses TRBV4-2 and TRBJ2-2; D is ambiguous. The CDR3 has 14 residues. Germline V gene data show CDR1 as LGHNA and CDR2 as YNFKEQ. Trimming stripped 0 bases from V and 6 bases from J, with 8 bases between. The CDR3 sequence is CASSQDIAPGELFF. The CDR3 bases are TGTGCCAGCAGCCAAGATATCGCTCCCGGGGAGCTGTTTTTT.